A selection of T cell receptor beta chains follows, all from one sample in a study of OX40 agonist ivuxolimab in advanced cancers. Here immunoSEQ multiplex PCR was the method, and the copy in TCRdb shows in-frame clones only, minus some. The sample lists over 30,000 clones, about nine tenths occurring once. The sequencing here drew on CD4+ or CD8+ T cells sorted from blood, taken in a trial of the OX40 agonist ivuxolimab. These receptors were obtained from an adult with an advanced solid tumor such as melanoma, head and neck, liver or kidney cancer. Each CDR3 is given with its conserved first and last residue. The D gene is left open where the match is weak. Clone sizes are given selectively: once, few, many, or a class where the clone is expanded.

size: once; J: TRBJ2-7; V: TRBV28; D: -; CDR3: CASSLGLPSYEQYF; DNA: TGTGCCAGCAGTTTAGGGCTTCCCTCCTACGAGCAGTACTTC
size: -; J: TRBJ2-7; V: TRBV6-4; D: -; CDR3: CAPRRYGWDKDF; DNA: TGTGCCCCCCGGAGGTATGGTTGGGATAAAGACTTC
size: -; J: TRBJ2-1; V: TRBV19; D: TRBD2; CDR3: CASSIEWGLAEQFF; DNA: TGTGCCAGTAGTATAGAATGGGGACTAGCGGAGCAGTTCTTC
size: few; J: TRBJ1-2; V: TRBV27; D: -; CDR3: CASMTANYGYTF; DNA: TGTGCCAGCATGACAGCTAACTATGGCTACACCTTC
size: -; J: TRBJ2-7; V: TRBV28; D: -; CDR3: CASGSAAEQYF; DNA: TGTGCCAGCGGGTCTGCGGCCGAGCAGTACTTC
size: -; J: TRBJ1-1; V: TRBV30; D: -; CDR3: CATNKGEMGTEAFF; DNA: TGTGCTACAAATAAGGGGGAAATGGGAACTGAAGCTTTCTTT
size: -; J: TRBJ1-3; V: TRBV30; D: -; CDR3: CAWSDGNTIYF; DNA: TGTGCCTGGAGCGATGGAAACACCATATATTTT
size: -; J: TRBJ2-7; V: TRBV11-2; D: -; CDR3: CASSRKGKSIVCEQYF; DNA: TGTGCCAGCAGTCGTAAGGGGAAATCCATAGTCTGCGAGCAGTACTTC
size: -; J: TRBJ1-1; V: TRBV7-9; D: -; CDR3: CASSLSAVMNTEAFF; DNA: TGTGCCAGCAGCTTAAGCGCGGTTATGAACACTGAAGCTTTCTTT
size: -; J: TRBJ2-3; V: TRBV29-1; D: TRBD2; CDR3: CSVNLAGGTDTQYF; DNA: TGCAGCGTCAATCTGGCGGGAGGGACAGATACGCAGTATTTT
size: -; J: TRBJ1-6; V: TRBV30; D: -; CDR3: CAWSVNNSPLHF; DNA: TGTGCCTGGAGCGTTAATAATTCACCCCTCCACTTT
size: -; J: TRBJ2-3; V: TRBV5-5; D: -; CDR3: CASSLDGMQSTDTQYF; DNA: TGTGCCAGCAGCTTGGACGGTATGCAATCCACAGATACGCAGTATTTT
size: -; J: TRBJ2-7; V: TRBV2; D: TRBD1; CDR3: CASSPGQGPYEQYF; DNA: TGTGCCAGTTCCCCGGGACAGGGCCCCTACGAGCAGTACTTC
size: -; J: TRBJ1-4; V: TRBV21-1; D: -; CDR3: CASSTRQGRSEKLFF; DNA: TGTGCCAGCAGCACCCGACAGGGCCGCAGTGAAAAACTGTTTTTT
size: -; J: TRBJ2-5; V: TRBV4-2; D: TRBD2; CDR3: CASSVTSGGEGETQYF; DNA: TGTGCCAGCAGCGTGACTAGCGGGGGGGAAGGGGAGACCCAGTACTTC
size: once; J: TRBJ2-2; V: TRBV6-1; D: -; CDR3: CASSESFGELFF; DNA: TGTGCCAGCAGTGAATCGTTCGGGGAGCTGTTTTTT
size: -; J: TRBJ2-7; V: TRBV13; D: TRBD1; CDR3: CASSLAGTGPLEQYF; DNA: TGTGCCAGCAGCTTAGCGGGGACAGGGCCTCTCGAGCAGTACTTC
size: -; J: TRBJ2-2; V: TRBV18; D: -; CDR3: CASSPQTDGELFF; DNA: TGTGCCAGCTCACCACAGACGGACGGGGAGCTGTTTTTT
size: once; J: TRBJ2-7; V: TRBV27; D: TRBD2; CDR3: CASSSYSSGSLSYEQYF; DNA: TGTGCCAGCAGTTCCTACTCGAGCGGGAGCCTTTCCTACGAGCAGTACTTC
size: -; J: TRBJ2-7; V: TRBV11-1; D: -; CDR3: CASSFATSYEQYF; DNA: TGTGCCAGCAGCTTCGCGACCTCCTACGAGCAGTACTTC
size: -; J: TRBJ2-7; V: TRBV4-1; D: TRBD2; CDR3: CASSLGTSGGNSYEQYF; DNA: TGCGCCAGCAGCCTTGGGACTAGCGGGGGCAACTCCTACGAGCAGTACTTC
size: -; J: TRBJ1-4; V: TRBV18; D: -; CDR3: CASLPGRNEKLFF; DNA: TGTGCCAGCTTACCGGGACGGAATGAAAAACTGTTTTTT
size: -; J: TRBJ2-7; V: TRBV19; D: -; CDR3: CASSIYKNYEQYF; DNA: TGTGCCAGTAGTATCTACAAAAACTACGAGCAGTACTTC
size: -; J: TRBJ2-2; V: TRBV6-6; D: -; CDR3: CASRASDTGELFF; DNA: TGTGCCAGCCGAGCCTCGGACACCGGGGAGCTGTTTTTT
size: -; J: TRBJ1-6; V: TRBV18; D: TRBD1; CDR3: CASSYTQGARGSPLHF; DNA: TGTGCCAGCTCGTACACACAGGGGGCGCGTGGTTCACCCCTCCACTTT
size: -; J: TRBJ1-3; V: TRBV29-1; D: -; CDR3: CSVITGNTIYF; DNA: TGCAGCGTTATTACTGGAAACACCATATATTTT
size: -; J: TRBJ2-7; V: TRBV7-2; D: TRBD1; CDR3: CASSLRQGDYEQYF; DNA: TGTGCCAGCAGCTTAAGACAGGGGGATTACGAGCAGTACTTC
size: -; J: TRBJ1-1; V: TRBV6-6; D: -; CDR3: CASSSAGPNTEAFF; DNA: TGTGCCAGCAGTTCCGCGGGACCCAACACTGAAGCTTTCTTT
size: -; J: TRBJ1-4; V: TRBV6-6; D: TRBD1; CDR3: CASSPRQGNEKLFF; DNA: TGTGCCAGCAGTCCGAGACAGGGGAACGAAAAACTGTTTTTT
size: -; J: TRBJ1-4; V: TRBV30; D: -; CDR3: CAWNKGQGGNEKLFF; DNA: TGTGCCTGGAATAAAGGTCAGGGCGGGAATGAAAAACTGTTTTTT
size: -; J: TRBJ1-5; V: TRBV6-1; D: -; CDR3: CASSVVLGSGQPQHF; DNA: TGTGCCAGCAGTGTTGTCCTGGGGTCGGGTCAGCCCCAGCATTTT
size: -; J: TRBJ2-2; V: TRBV13; D: -; CDR3: CASSLEGRSQGELFF; DNA: TGTGCCAGCAGCTTAGAGGGCAGGAGCCAGGGGGAGCTGTTTTTT
size: -; J: TRBJ1-1; V: TRBV28; D: -; CDR3: CASSESNRAGRDEAFF; DNA: TGTGCCAGCAGTGAGTCAAATCGAGCAGGGCGGGATGAAGCTTTCTTT
size: -; J: TRBJ1-2; V: TRBV6-6; D: -; CDR3: CASIKTAKWGYTF; DNA: TGTGCCAGCATCAAGACAGCGAAGTGGGGCTACACCTTC
size: -; J: TRBJ2-1; V: TRBV27; D: -; CDR3: CASTGRGNNEQFF; DNA: TGTGCCAGCACCGGTCGGGGAAACAATGAGCAGTTCTTC
size: -; J: TRBJ2-7; V: TRBV9; D: -; CDR3: CASSVGAGSSYEQYF; DNA: TGTGCCAGCAGCGTAGGAGCAGGGAGCTCCTACGAGCAGTACTTC
size: -; J: TRBJ1-1; V: TRBV30; D: -; CDR3: CAWSVGRNTEAFF; DNA: TGTGCCTGGAGTGTTGGCAGGAACACTGAAGCTTTCTTT
size: -; J: TRBJ1-2; V: TRBV6-6; D: -; CDR3: CASSYSFREGYTF; DNA: TGTGCCAGCAGTTACTCCTTCCGAGAGGGCTACACCTTC
size: -; J: TRBJ1-5; V: TRBV19; D: -; CDR3: CASSISGPYSNQPQHF; DNA: TGTGCCAGTAGTATTTCTGGACCTTATAGCAATCAGCCCCAGCATTTT
size: -; J: TRBJ1-1; V: TRBV5-8; D: -; CDR3: CASSSRASWAQLNTEAFF; DNA: TGTGCCAGCAGCTCACGTGCCTCGTGGGCCCAACTGAACACTGAAGCTTTCTTT
size: -; J: TRBJ1-6; V: TRBV28; D: TRBD1; CDR3: CASSFYRGQYNSPLHF; DNA: TGTGCCAGCAGTTTCTATCGGGGACAGTATAATTCACCCCTCCACTTT
size: -; J: TRBJ1-1; V: TRBV6-1; D: -; CDR3: CASSEAQAFF; DNA: TGTGCCAGCAGTGAAGCGCAAGCTTTCTTT
size: -; J: TRBJ1-6; V: TRBV7-2; D: -; CDR3: CASGERQPYNSPLHF; DNA: TGTGCCAGCGGAGAGAGACAGCCCTATAATTCACCCCTCCACTTT
size: -; J: TRBJ2-1; V: TRBV28; D: TRBD2; CDR3: CASSSGLAGLNEQFF; DNA: TGTGCCAGCAGTTCGGGACTAGCGGGATTGAATGAGCAGTTCTTC
size: -; J: TRBJ1-1; V: TRBV7-2; D: -; CDR3: CASSLDAGDVKAFF; DNA: TGTGCCAGCAGCTTAGACGCAGGGGATGTCAAAGCTTTCTTT
size: once; J: TRBJ1-4; V: TRBV2; D: -; CDR3: CASSVTGSEIGELFF; DNA: TGTGCCAGCAGTGTCACCGGGAGCGAAATAGGGGAACTGTTTTTT
size: -; J: TRBJ1-6; V: TRBV30; D: TRBD1; CDR3: CAWSADRGLGSPLHF; DNA: TGTGCCTGGAGTGCGGACAGGGGGCTTGGTTCACCCCTCCACTTT
size: -; J: TRBJ1-3; V: TRBV28; D: -; CDR3: CASSLQQAGGNTIYF; DNA: TGTGCCAGCAGTTTACAGCAGGCCGGTGGAAACACCATATATTTT
size: -; J: TRBJ1-1; V: TRBV5-6; D: -; CDR3: CASRKGRSNTEAFF; DNA: TGTGCCAGCAGGAAGGGACGGTCCAACACTGAAGCTTTCTTT
size: -; J: TRBJ2-5; V: TRBV9; D: -; CDR3: CASSGAGLTGQTQYF; DNA: TGTGCCAGCAGCGGGGCCGGGCTTACCGGGCAGACCCAGTACTTC
size: -; J: TRBJ2-5; V: TRBV11-3; D: -; CDR3: CASSPDRRRETQYF; DNA: TGTGCCAGCAGCCCTGATCGTCGGCGAGAGACCCAGTACTTC
size: -; J: TRBJ2-1; V: TRBV7-9; D: TRBD1; CDR3: CASSLDRQGRQFF; DNA: TGTGCCAGCAGCTTAGACAGACAGGGGCGGCAGTTCTTC
size: -; J: TRBJ2-5; V: TRBV11-2; D: -; CDR3: CASSLNKQATSQETQYF; DNA: TGTGCCAGCAGCTTAAACAAACAGGCGACTTCCCAAGAGACCCAGTACTTC